A selection of T cell receptor beta chains follows, all from one sample in a study of Graves' ophthalmopathy and Graves' hyperthyroidism. MiXCR was run by TCRdb on the multiplex PCR reads, yielding one entry per CDR3 protein. The data contain about half a million distinct CDR3 sequences, 13% to 15% of them seen just once; the ten biggest clones take up approximately 9.8%. The sample consisted of blood. These receptors were taken from a woman between 25 and 40 years old with Graves' ophthalmopathy. The CDR3 runs from the conserved cysteine through the conserved F or W. Size is omitted from some rows. Given values are once, few, many or a class for expanded clones.

clone_size j_call v_call cdr3_aa
. TRBJ2-2 TRBV6-5 CASSYRGRGGELFF
. TRBJ2-5 TRBV20-1 CSAPRGTGLETQYF
many TRBJ1-2 TRBV4-1 CASSQEGASNYGYTF
many TRBJ1-1 TRBV20-1 CSARGGGQGFGAFF
. TRBJ1-6 TRBV4-2 CASSQDRTGSNSPLHF
many TRBJ1-5 TRBV6-5 CASSYSGGNQPQHF
many TRBJ2-5 TRBV2 CAITSVRETQYF
many TRBJ1-1 TRBV12-3/TRBV12-4 CASGMWGNTEAFF
few TRBJ1-5 TRBV20-1 CSARDFLYQPQHF
many TRBJ1-5 TRBV20-1 CSARIGSNQPQHF
many TRBJ1-3 TRBV20-1 CSASDLGSGNTIYF
many TRBJ1-2 TRBV7-2 CASSLARDASYYGYTF
many TRBJ2-2 TRBV6-1 CASLTRSNTGELFF
many TRBJ2-5 TRBV30 CAWNDRMETQYF
many TRBJ1-1 TRBV6-5 CASSYSRGTEAFF
many TRBJ1-6 TRBV20-1 CSARDSIGIYNSPLHF
many TRBJ1-2 TRBV6-1 CASSQGTEALYGYTF
many TRBJ2-5 TRBV6-5 CASSYSHTGQGAETQYF
many TRBJ1-5 TRBV27 CASRALQGPRSNQPQHF
many TRBJ2-5 TRBV5-6 CASSLRRRGVSRETQYF
. TRBJ2-7 TRBV5-4 CASSLWSGDSYEQYF
many TRBJ1-2 TRBV20-1 CSAGGRDSYGDTF
few TRBJ2-7 TRBV20-1 CSALGGRALYEQYF
. TRBJ2-3 TRBV29-1 CSVEVGGGDTQYF
many TRBJ1-6 TRBV20-1 CSASGGTVGSPLHF
few TRBJ1-5 TRBV6-5 CASSYRLGTEPQHF